This paragraph covers one T cell receptor (beta chain) sequence. It lacks a known antigen. No base quality values were provided; no much bigger clone lies one nucleotide off. These data come from a study of blood T cell repertoires in COVID-19 (dated by TCRdb to 2018 to 2021). With regard to the full study: Samples from collaborators originated in the United States, Italy and Spain and spanned both the acute and convalescent phases of COVID-19. The prospective study material was composed of cDNA or gDNA derived from T cells, B-cell-depleted T cells, or PBMCs. The repertoires were released in a freely available public database meant as a resource for research on the immune response to SARS-CoV-2. Where available, HLA class I and class II types were taken from metadata supplied by the sample provider and were not determined by assay-based typing. The samples were drawn from the first 160 participants of the ongoing ImmuneRACE study and from some 1,300 subjects provided by 6 global collaborators. Sample metadata almost always included a de-identified subject ID, COVID-19 status, age in years and sex. The dataset comprised deeply sampled blood TCRbeta repertoires from subjects exposed to, actively infected with, or recovered from COVID-19.

Whole blood was collected in K2EDTA tubes by collaborating institutions according to the institutions' own protocols. For TCRbeta analysis, collaborators shipped samples in one of three forms: frozen whole blood, isolated PBMCs, or DNA extracted from either of those sample types. Results and caveats for the whole study, not just this receptor: The quantity of clinical and demographic metadata differed by source and by participant and was supplied without curation.

CDR1 KGHDR and CDR2 SFDVKD were looked up in the germline V gene. The V end gives up 5 bases and the J end 7 bases, leaving 18 bases in the junction not matched to a gene. Including the terminal cysteine and phenylalanine, the CDR3 comprises 19 residues. Only the CDR3 portion is preserved as DNA: 57 bases, with reading frame beginning at the first base. The immunoSEQ Assay, a bias-controlled multiplex PCR, was used to amplify TCRbeta CDR3 regions from genomic DNA. Turning to the authors' computational methods: Nucleated cell counts per sample were estimated from amplification of reference gene primers within the assay. To quantify the absolute abundance of each unique TCRbeta CDR3 rearrangement, sequence reads were collapsed and filtered. For each sample, productive Simpson clonality was calculated as the square root of Simpson's diversity index across productive rearrangements. TCRdb limited this immuneACCESS table to in-frame rearrangements with V and J called. A share of clones is missing; checked studies link under half to unresolved V genes, and the rest is unexplained. Clone size and V and J calls were adopted from that table, with D and trimming inferred from the DNA. The sample table shows tens of thousands of clones, and less than 95% are seen once. Of the sample, 2.5% to 3.5% falls within the top ten clones.

The V gene is TRBV24-1 and the J gene is TRBJ2-1; TRBD2 matches 11 bases in the middle. This receptor was taken from a human donor in a cohort sampled during active COVID-19. What was sequenced was peripheral blood. The CDR3 protein: CATSALPLLLAGGSNEQFF. The nucleotide sequence reads as follows: TGTGCCACCAGTGCCCTCCCCCTTTTGCTAGCGGGAGGTAGTAATGAGCAGTTCTTC.